This TCR beta chain comes out of a study of CD8+ T cells in alopecia areata (dated by TCRdb to 2016 to 2018). In terms of the full investigation: The treated patients took part in an open-label pilot trial in which moderate-to-severe alopecia areata was treated with oral tofacitinib at 5 to 10 mg twice daily. Tofacitinib was given for 6 to 18 months, followed by 6 months of follow-up off drug to assess delayed response and recurrence. The SALT score, which quantifies the percentage of affected scalp surface area, was used to measure disease severity in treated patients. High-throughput TCRbeta sequencing was used to examine T cell clonal expansion in alopecia areata in both the C3H/HeJ mouse model and human patients. On the human side, TCRbeta sequencing was run on scalp tissue and on sorted CD4+ and CD8+ peripheral blood T cells from healthy controls and from alopecia areata patients with either patchy or totalis/universalis disease. Biopsies were taken from tofacitinib-treated patients at baseline and at 4 and 24 weeks of treatment, and a later scalp biopsy was taken in several of the tofacitinib-treated patients. Scalp clonality was compared among normal scalp (n=4), patchy alopecia areata scalp (n=8), and alopecia totalis/universalis scalp (n=8). RNA was extracted with the PAXgene miRNA kit for fixed scalp, the miRNeasy kit for PBMCs, and the RNeasy kit for mouse skin. TCRbeta CDR3 regions were amplified by immunoSEQ multiplex PCR with 35 Vbeta forward and 13 Jbeta reverse primers.

The sample's time point label, decoded: less than five weeks on oral tofacitinib. The label giving this sample's treatment or condition can be read as: oral pan-JAK inhibitor, 5-10 mg twice daily. Lesional scalp punch biopsies and peripheral blood were obtained from alopecia areata patients. PBMCs were separated by density centrifugation and stained for CD3, CD4 and CD8, after which CD4+ and CD8+ T cells were sorted on a FACSAria. To prepare the library, the immunoSEQ multiplex PCR assay was applied. For TCR sequencing, RNA was extracted from every sample and reverse transcribed into cDNA to serve as template. First-strand cDNA was synthesized using SuperScript III with a 2:1 mix of oligo-dT and random hexamers. A synthetic immune receptor repertoire was used to measure amplification bias, and any remaining bias was corrected computationally. For the original study's pipeline: After raw reads were preprocessed to remove errors, the CDR3 was defined following IMGT conventions as running from the conserved cysteine to phenylalanine. Clonality was computed by normalizing Shannon entropy by log2 of the number of productive unique TCRs and subtracting the result from 1. Scalp TCRbeta sequences were cross-referenced with sorted blood CD4 and CD8 repertoires so that the CD4 or CD8 identity of scalp clones could be inferred. Held by TCRdb, this immuneACCESS table contains in-frame sequences only and omits some clones. Under half of the omission traces to an unresolved V gene where checked; the cause of the rest is unknown. V and J calls plus clone size are reproduced from that table; the DNA served to infer D and trimming. For this sample the table gives over 100,000 clones, of which 50% to 55% were detected only once. The top ten hold 0.45% to 0.5% of the sample.

This clone was counted a single time. The specificity of this receptor is unknown. Per-base quality was not reported, and no clone a single base away is much larger than it. V and J are truncated by 4 bases and 11 bases respectively, leaving an intervening sequence of 17 bases. The germline V gene gives CDR1 as MNHNS and CDR2 as SASEGT. Including the terminal cysteine and phenylalanine, the CDR3 comprises 13 residues. Only the CDR3 DNA is retained, 39 bases long and in frame from the first base. Overall results and qualifications from the work: Higher clonality and more expanded CD8+ clones were observed in lesional scalp than in normal scalp, particularly in alopecia totalis/universalis, a finding suggestive of antigenic drive. During tofacitinib treatment, many expanded lesional clones stuck around in both scalp and blood, and this persistence may partly explain why relapse happens after treatment is stopped. Tofacitinib significantly decreased scalp clonality and the number of expanded CD8+ clones among the top 100 scalp clones. Because the treated cohort was small and had only one nonresponder, larger studies are needed to examine links between baseline CD8+ expansion and response. Unlike mouse skin, which is dominated by gammadelta T cells, normal human skin has resident alphabeta T cells that are also sequenced, and this complicates analysis of the scalp TCR repertoire. Shared TCR sequences between patients were less evident than in mice, which may be partly attributable to HLA diversity in the patient population.

The specimen comprised CD4+ T cells sorted from blood, sampled at week 4, from a patient treated with tofacitinib. The chain is assembled from TRBV6-1 and TRBJ1-1, with a tentative D gene TRBD1 over 6 matching bases. This sequence originates from a human donor with alopecia areata. The DNA reads TGTGCCAGCAGTGGACTTCTGGCCCAGGGGGCTTTCTTT. This yields the protein CASSGLLAQGAFF.